This TCR beta chain is drawn from a study of blood T cells in healthy people across ages (dated by TCRdb to 2015 to 2017). Some background on the complete study: Template switching captured roughly one uniquely barcoded TCR beta cDNA molecule per two T cells in model experiments. The study measured age-related changes in TCR beta repertoire diversity using deep sequencing normalized with unique cDNA molecular identifiers. The donors were split into four age groups: young (average around 16 years), middle-aged (around 40), aged (approximately 59) and long-lived (roughly 86). To avoid experimental bias, donors of different ages were randomly spread across the sequencing lanes. For two donors (one aged 18 to 30 and one aged 80 or older), the study analyzed two additional independent replicas of 1 million unique cDNA reads from the same blood draw. What the study reported, not specific to this receptor: Estimates of total diversity based on one million sequenced T cells were regarded as lower bounds and as underestimates. Because the CMV infection status of the donors was unknown, age-related changes in expanded clonotypes may potentially have been confounded. Compared with the aged group, the long-lived group had more naive CD4+ T cells, fewer expanded clones and increased TCR diversity, a pattern suggesting age selection. Observed TCR beta diversity per million T cells fell roughly linearly with age, and a significant reduction was already apparent by age around 44. A strong correlation was found between observed TCR beta diversity and the percentage of naive T cells measured by flow cytometry. Because profiling used bulk unsorted PBMCs, naive and antigen-experienced compartments could not be compared conclusively.

Systemically healthy Caucasian individuals from Russia, approximately 39 in total and aged 6 to 90 years, were included as donors. Each donor gave 8 to 10 milliliters of peripheral blood, collected into EDTA-treated Vacutainer tubes. Ficoll-Paque density-gradient centrifugation was used to isolate PBMCs, with at least 6 million obtained per sample. Trizol reagent was used to extract total RNA from PBMCs, with at least 5 micrograms per sample. For every donor, flow cytometry on a PBMC aliquot measured the percentage of naive CD45RAhigh/CD27high T cells. CDR1 SGHTA and CDR2 FQGNSA were looked up in the germline V gene. The V end loses 1 base and the J end loses 2 bases, and a stretch of 13 bases separates them. Taken from cysteine to phenylalanine, the CDR3 has 16 residues. The DNA shown is the 48-base CDR3, in frame from base 1. Worth noting for this clonotype: The antigen it binds to is not known. No qualities accompany the bases; no much larger clone lies one base away.

Libraries were made using 5' RACE. Sequencing took place on an Illumina HiSeq 2500. A second about 7 to 11 cycle PCR used a sample-barcoded 5' primer and a J-beta primer mix. A unique molecular identifier was introduced onto each TCR beta cDNA molecule by a template-switch 5' adaptor carrying 12 random nucleotides. At least 2.5 million CDR3-containing paired-end reads were obtained from each sample. First-strand cDNA synthesis was performed from all RNA using the Mint cDNA synthesis kit, with priming by a TRBC-specific oligonucleotide. After uracil-DNA glycosylase treatment, a first 18-cycle PCR used universal primers M1SS and BC2_uni_R on all cDNA. The authors' analysis ran thus. For normalization, 1 million high-quality reads, each with a distinct molecular identifier, were randomly selected from each sample. Instead of being binned into consensus sequences, reads with shared molecular identifiers were discarded. MiTCR, run with a Q25 quality threshold and the strictest error-elimination algorithm, handled CDR3 identification, clonotype clustering and error correction. Lower-bound total TCR beta diversity was estimated with a nonparametric unseen species model using Euler transformation. TCRdb itself trimmed the public reads at Q25 with fastp, ran MiXCR and retained productive beta chains. Each CDR3 protein appears once, grouped with its most common genes and DNA. The V and J calls were determined by TCRdb, not by the authors. The sample data list fewer than 1 million distinct CDR3 sequences, and 40% to 50% of these were observed just once. The ten top clones hold under 20% of the sample.

The receptor's source is a man aged 55-75 years in good health. Sequenced sample: blood. Rearrangement joined TRBV7-2 to TRBJ2-3, with no confidently assigned D gene. At the DNA level, the sequence is TGTGCCAGCAGCTTAGGGACGGGTGCGAACACAGATACGCAGTATTTT. It is translated as CASSLGTGANTDTQYF.